What follows describes a single T cell receptor beta chain. RNA, at about 0.45 to 1 ug, was reverse transcribed with random hexamers. TCRdb redid the calling of the immunoSEQ multiplex PCR reads with MiXCR, one entry per CDR3 protein. This sample has over 2,000 distinct CDR3 sequences, with 65% to 80% found just once. This sample stems from a study of CD8 T cells in Susac syndrome. Trimming at V came to 5 bases and at J to 6 bases, leaving 5 bases not matched to a gene. The CDR3 is 14 residues long. Germline lookup yields CDR1 SGHDT and CDR2 YYEEEE. Through CD27 and CD45RA staining, memory subsets were defined for TEMRA sorting. Negative isolation was used for CD8+ and CD4+ T cells, and FACS enrichment was applied to TEMRA cells.

The receptor was isolated from a human donor with Susac syndrome. The chain links TRBV5-6 to TRBJ1-4; 9 bases agree with TRBD1. Sequenced material: CD8+ TEMRA cells from PBMCs. The subset: FACS-sorted terminally differentiated effector memory CD8+ T cells re-expressing CD45RA (CD8+ TEMRA). CDR3 DNA: TGTGCCAGCAGTTTCGGGACAGGGCATGAAAAACTGTTTTTT. Amino acids: CASSFGTGHEKLFF. Filled out from reference TRBV5-6 and TRBJ1-4, the complete variable domain reads DAGVTQSPTHLIKTRGQQVTLRCSPKSGHDTVSWYQQALGQGPQFIFQYYEEEERQRGNFPDRFSGHQFPNYSSELNVNALLLGDSALYLCASSFGTGHEKLFFGSGTQLSVL.